The clone carrying this T cell receptor beta chain was counted a single time. Antigen specificity is unknown. The data are from a study of long-term antiretroviral therapy in people with HIV. Study summary: The 2015 immediate-ART recommendation was preceded by the earliest samples by about a decade. General study findings and limits: HIV repertoires spanned narrower CDR3 length ranges than controls. Regardless of time point, clones expanded before ART dominated the repertoire.

Each donor provided at least one pre-ART PBMC sample and at least two post-ART PBMC samples. This was the immunoSEQ v3.0 assay at survey level. Here immunoSEQ multiplex PCR was the method, and the copy in TCRdb shows in-frame clones only, minus some. The repertoire includes 25,000 or so clones, approximately 82% of them detected once, and 5.1% sits in the top ten. The length of the CDR3 is 15 residues. Germline V gene data show CDR1 as SEHNR and CDR2 as FQNEAQ (reference sequence). V lost 0 bases to trimming and J lost 3 bases; unmatched junction nucleotides: 2. The sequences come from unsorted PBMCs, collected 3 years after starting antiretroviral therapy. This receptor was identified in a man aged 18 to 30 with HIV. V usage is TRBV7-9 and J usage is TRBJ2-1; 7 positions agree with TRBD1. The CDR3 sequence: CASSLARQGYNEQFF. The DNA of the CDR3 is TGTGCCAGCAGCTTAGCCCGACAGGGCTACAATGAGCAGTTCTTC.